The 13 T cell receptor beta chains given below trace back to one sample, sequenced in a study of blood T cell repertoires in COVID-19. Some clones are missing from TCRdb's copy, which holds only in-frame ones; the method was immunoSEQ multiplex PCR. This sample carries fewer than 250,000 clones, 85% to 90% of them seen once, and the ten largest clones take around 3%. Material: peripheral blood. Every receptor here comes from a man aged 55 to 70 with acute or convalescent COVID-19.

The gene calls are TRBV7-2 and TRBJ2-3, with D possibly matching TRBD2 (5 bases). CDR1 and CDR2 (germline): SGHTA, FQGNSA. V lost 8 bases to trimming and J lost 5 bases, with 17 bases between them. The CDR3 runs to 14 residues. The CDR3 spells CASRPTLAQDTQYF. For the CDR3, the DNA is TGTGCCAGCCGCCCAACCCTAGCCCAAGATACGCAGTATTTT. Supplemented by reference TRBV7-2 and TRBJ2-3, the full variable domain reads GAGVSQSPSNKVTEKGKDVELRCDPISGHTALYWYRQSLGQGLEFLIYFQGNSAPDKSGLPSDRFSAERTGGSVSTLTIQRTQQEDSAVYLCASRPTLAQDTQYFGPGTRLTVL.

The chain employs TRBV27 and TRBJ1-4, with D perhaps TRBD1 (5 bases). This CDR3 has 13 amino acids. CDR1 MNHEY and CDR2 SMNVEV come from the germline V gene (reference sequence). V was pared by 5 bases and J by 8 bases, with 12 bases between. CDR3 sequence: CASSPPGVEKLFF. The CDR3 nucleotides are TGTGCCAGCAGTCCCCCGGGGGTCGAAAAACTGTTTTTT.

The chain recombines TRBV9 with TRBJ1-1; tentative D call: TRBD1 (6 bases). CDR1 SGDLS and CDR2 YYNGEE come from the germline V gene. The CDR3 is 15 amino acids. V was cut by 1 base and J by 4 bases, with 14 bases left in between. Here the CDR3 reads CASSVNTGSRTEAFF. For the CDR3, the DNA is TGTGCCAGCAGCGTAAATACAGGGTCCCGCACTGAAGCTTTCTTT.

V usage is TRBV14 and J usage is TRBJ2-3; 8 bases fit TRBD1. Trimming cost V 4 bases and J 2 bases; bases outside gene matches: 14. There are 18 residues in the CDR3. From germline, CDR1 is SGHDN and CDR2 FVKESK. In nucleotides, the CDR3 is TGTGCCAGCAGCCGAAGGACAGGGCCGTCGAGTTTCACAGATACGCAGTATTTT. Translation gives CASSRRTGPSSFTDTQYF.

The rearrangement links TRBV6-1 to TRBJ1-1; possibly TRBD1 for D (5 bases). The V end was cut by 0 bases, the J end by 5 bases, with 16 bases between. The germline CDR1 and CDR2 sequences are MNHNS and SASEGT. The CDR3 loop spans 16 amino acids. The CDR3 is CASSEAGAPGRTEAFF. DNA of the CDR3: TGTGCCAGCAGTGAAGCAGGGGCGCCCGGACGGACTGAAGCTTTCTTT.

This chain connects TRBV7-2 to TRBJ2-7, with 12 nucleotides matching TRBD2. Per germline, CDR1 SGHTA and CDR2 FQGNSA. This CDR3 contains 17 residues. V lost 4 bases to trimming and J lost 0 bases; unmatched junction nucleotides: 7. The CDR3 reads CASSYTSGGTSSYEQYF. CDR3 DNA: TGTGCCAGCAGCTATACTAGCGGGGGGACCAGCTCCTACGAGCAGTACTTC.

This sequence joins TRBV9 and TRBJ2-1; 7 positions match TRBD2. The CDR3 runs to 16 residues. The V gene end was trimmed by 0 bases and the J gene end by 0 bases; junction bases not matched to a gene: 3. Germline values: CDR1 SGDLS, CDR2 YYNGEE. In DNA, the CDR3 is TGTGCCAGCAGCGTAGGACTAGCAAGCTCCTACAATGAGCAGTTCTTC. Translation gives CASSVGLASSYNEQFF.

The chain combines TRBV14 with TRBJ2-7, with 7 nucleotides matching TRBD2. The trim removed 4 bases at V and 3 bases at J, leaving 9 bases unmatched. Germline CDR1 SGHDN, CDR2 FVKESK. This CDR3 is built from 15 residues. The CDR3 coding sequence is TGTGCCAGCAGCCCCCCGGGGGGACCTTACTACGAGCAGTACTTC. Its protein is CASSPPGGPYYEQYF.

The gene calls are TRBV7-9 and TRBJ1-2, with a tentative D call TRBD1 (6 bases). CDR1 and CDR2 (germline): SEHNR, FQNEAQ (reference sequence). V was trimmed by 4 bases and J by 8 bases, leaving 11 bases between them. This CDR3 spans 12 amino acids. CDR3 loop: CASSSTGRGYTF. The CDR3 region has the DNA TGTGCCAGCAGCTCCACAGGGAGAGGCTACACCTTC. Using reference TRBV7-9 and TRBJ1-2 for the parts outside the CDR3, the full variable domain is DTGVSQNPRHKITKRGQNVTFRCDPISEHNRLYWYRQTLGQGPEFLTYFQNEAQLEKSRLLSDRFSAERPKGSFSTLEIQRTEQGDSAMYLCASSSTGRGYTFGSGTRLTVV.

V is TRBV28 and J is TRBJ1-1; a possible D gene is TRBD1 (5 bases). V lost 2 bases to trimming and J lost 3 bases, with 7 bases between them. CDR3 length equals 13 residues. Looked up from germline, CDR1 is MDHEN and CDR2 is SYDVKM. The CDR3 DNA reads TGTGCCAGCAGTTTAAAGGGGTACACTGAAGCTTTCTTT. Amino acid sequence: CASSLKGYTEAFF.

This chain connects TRBV19 to TRBJ1-2, with D unclear. V was cut by 5 bases and J by 4 bases, with 17 bases left in between. Germline loops: CDR1 LNHDA, CDR2 SQIVND (reference sequence). The CDR3 covers 15 residues. CDR3 sequence: CASSPPAEARYGYTF. As DNA, the CDR3 is TGTGCCAGTAGTCCCCCCGCGGAGGCCCGCTATGGCTACACCTTC. Filled out from reference TRBV19 and TRBJ1-2, the complete variable domain reads DGGITQSPKYLFRKEGQNVTLSCEQNLNHDAMYWYRQDPGQGLRLIYYSQIVNDFQKGDIAEGYSVSREKKESFPLTVTSAQKNPTAFYLCASSPPAEARYGYTFGSGTRLTVV.

V usage is TRBV9 and J usage is TRBJ1-6; tentative D call: TRBD1 (6 bases). Germline V gives CDR1 SGDLS, CDR2 YYNGEE. CDR3 length: 15 residues. V gave up 4 bases and J gave up 7 bases, with 15 bases separating them. The CDR3 here is CASSQYRVPNSPLHF. The CDR3 DNA follows: TGTGCCAGCAGCCAGTACAGGGTTCCCAATTCACCCCTCCACTTT.

The CDR3, as DNA: TGCGCCAGCAGCATCTACAGGGGTTATGAGCAGTTCTTC. Amino acids: CASSIYRGYEQFF. The chain joins TRBV5-1 to TRBJ2-1, with 7 nucleotides matching TRBD1. The CDR3 runs to 13 residues. The germline V gene has CDR1 SGHRS and CDR2 YFSETQ. J lost 8 bases, V lost 4 bases, and 6 bases had no gene match. Supplemented by reference TRBV5-1 and TRBJ2-1, the full variable domain reads KAGVTQTPRYLIKTRGQQVTLSCSPISGHRSVSWYQQTPGQGLQFLFEYFSETQRNKGNFPGRFSGRQFSNSRSEMNVSTLELGDSALYLCASSIYRGYEQFFGPGTRLTVL.